This TCR beta chain was profiled in a study of human T cells and chemical hapten exposure. In the study overall: Researchers reported sensitizing a roughly 2 cm by roughly 2 cm upper inner arm skin site with 2% DPC. Patch tests put 0.01% DPC on the upper back, read at 6 days.

The study used a library that attached unique molecular identifiers to individual cDNA molecules. TCRdb reprocessed the RACE reads via MiXCR and lists one record per CDR3 protein. The sample contains hundreds of thousands of distinct CDR3 sequences, about 6.3% of which appear only once. Time point here: patch test 2, 6 weeks after DPC sensitization. Described treatment: therapeutic diphenylcyclopropenone sensitization with weekly scalp DPC. This clonotype occurred many times. Germline CDR1 MNHEY, CDR2 SVGEGT. V was pared by 5 bases and J by 2 bases, with 4 bases of the junction left unmatched. The CDR3 is made up of 15 amino acids.

Sequences were derived from whole blood, sampled in connection with sensitization to the hapten diphenylcyclopropenone (DPC). The sequence derives from a woman aged 18-29 years with alopecia areata. Some clones in this sample may be carry-over from other donors' samples. The chain couples TRBV6-2 or TRBV6-3 to TRBJ1-5; 9 nucleotides agree with TRBD1. As DNA, the CDR3 is TGTGCCAGCAGTCGCCGGACAGGGGGCAATCAGCCCCAGCATTTT. Translated: CASSRRTGGNQPQHF.